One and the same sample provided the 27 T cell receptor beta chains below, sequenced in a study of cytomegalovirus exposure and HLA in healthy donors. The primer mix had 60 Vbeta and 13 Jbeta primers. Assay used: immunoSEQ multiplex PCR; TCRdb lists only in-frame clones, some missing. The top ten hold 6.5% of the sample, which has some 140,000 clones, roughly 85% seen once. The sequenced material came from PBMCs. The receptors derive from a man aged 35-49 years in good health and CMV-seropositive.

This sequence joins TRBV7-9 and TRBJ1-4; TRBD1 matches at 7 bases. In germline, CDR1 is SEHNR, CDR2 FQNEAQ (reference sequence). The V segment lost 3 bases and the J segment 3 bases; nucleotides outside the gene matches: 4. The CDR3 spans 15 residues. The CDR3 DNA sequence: TGTGCCAGCAGCTTTGACAGGGTAGCTAATGAAAAACTGTTTTTT. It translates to CASSFDRVANEKLFF.

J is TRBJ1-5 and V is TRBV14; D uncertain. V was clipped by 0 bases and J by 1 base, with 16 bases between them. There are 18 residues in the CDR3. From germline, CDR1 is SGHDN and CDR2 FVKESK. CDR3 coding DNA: TGTGCCAGCAGCCAAGATTTAGACCCCGGGAGGAGCAATCAGCCCCAGCATTTT. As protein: CASSQDLDPGRSNQPQHF.

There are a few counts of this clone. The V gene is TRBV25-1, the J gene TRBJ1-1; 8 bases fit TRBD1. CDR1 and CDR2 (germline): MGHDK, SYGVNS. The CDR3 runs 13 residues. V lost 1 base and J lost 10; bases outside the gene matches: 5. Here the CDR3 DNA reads TGTGCCAGCAGTGAATCAGGGGGCGCCCGAGCTTTCTTT. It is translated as CASSESGGARAFF.

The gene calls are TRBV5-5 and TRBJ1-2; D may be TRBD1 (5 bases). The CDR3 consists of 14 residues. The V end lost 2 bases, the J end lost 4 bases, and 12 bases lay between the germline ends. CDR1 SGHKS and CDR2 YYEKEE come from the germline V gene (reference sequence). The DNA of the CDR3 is TGTGCCAGCAGCTTAAGGGGATCTTCCTATGGCTACACCTTC. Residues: CASSLRGSSYGYTF.

This CDR3 is CASSSVLTSGSYEQYF. Here the CDR3 DNA reads TGCGCCAGCAGCTCCGTTTTGACTAGCGGGAGCTACGAGCAGTACTTC. This rearrangement joins TRBV5-1 to TRBJ2-5; 12 nucleotides match TRBD2. The assigned J gene may be wrong: the sequence end matches TRBJ2-7 better. Germline V gene sequence: CDR1 SGHRS, CDR2 YFSETQ. The CDR3 is made up of 16 amino acids.

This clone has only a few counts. The CDR3: CASIRGVDTEAFF. The CDR3, as DNA: TGTGCCAGCATTCGGGGGGTCGACACTGAAGCTTTCTTT. The chain uses TRBV2 and TRBJ1-1, with D maybe TRBD1 (5 bases). CDR3 length: 13 amino acids. With 7 bases removed from V and 3 bases from J, the gap between germline ends came to 12 bases. CDR1 is SNHLY, CDR2 FYNNEI, per germline.

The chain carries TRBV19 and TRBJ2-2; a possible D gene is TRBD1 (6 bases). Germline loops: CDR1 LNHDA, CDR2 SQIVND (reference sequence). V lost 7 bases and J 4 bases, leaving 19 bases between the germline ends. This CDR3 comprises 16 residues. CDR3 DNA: TGTGCCAGTATAGGGACCAGGGGTATGGGCACCGGGGAGCTGTTTTTT. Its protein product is CASIGTRGMGTGELFF.

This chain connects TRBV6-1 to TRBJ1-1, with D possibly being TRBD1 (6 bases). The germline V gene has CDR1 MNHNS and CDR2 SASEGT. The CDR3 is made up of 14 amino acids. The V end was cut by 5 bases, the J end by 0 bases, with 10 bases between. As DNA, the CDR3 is TGTGCCAGCAGTTTAAACAGGGTGAACACTGAAGCTTTCTTT. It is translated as CASSLNRVNTEAFF.

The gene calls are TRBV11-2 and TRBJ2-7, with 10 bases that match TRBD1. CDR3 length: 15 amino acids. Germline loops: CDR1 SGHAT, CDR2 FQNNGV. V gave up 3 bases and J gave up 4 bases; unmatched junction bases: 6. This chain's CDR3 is CASSFDWDRGYEQYF. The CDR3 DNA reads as TGTGCCAGCAGCTTTGATTGGGACAGGGGATACGAGCAGTACTTC. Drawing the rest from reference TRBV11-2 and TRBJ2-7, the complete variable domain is EAGVAQSPRYKIIEKRQSVAFWCNPISGHATLYWYQQILGQGPKLLIQFQNNGVVDDSQLPKDRFSAERLKGVDSTLKIQPAKLEDSAVYLCASSFDWDRGYEQYFGPGTRLTVT.

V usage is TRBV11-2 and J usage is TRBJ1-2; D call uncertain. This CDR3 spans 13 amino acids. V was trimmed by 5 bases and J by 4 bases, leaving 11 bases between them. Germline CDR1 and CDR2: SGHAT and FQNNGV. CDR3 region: CASSPGLIYGYTF. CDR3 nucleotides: TGTGCCAGCAGCCCCGGACTGATCTATGGCTACACCTTC.

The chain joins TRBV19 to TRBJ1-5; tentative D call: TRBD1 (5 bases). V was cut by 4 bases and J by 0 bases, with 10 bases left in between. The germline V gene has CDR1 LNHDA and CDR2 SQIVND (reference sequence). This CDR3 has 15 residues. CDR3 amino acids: CASSKWTSSNQPQHF. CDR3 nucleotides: TGTGCCAGTAGTAAGTGGACAAGTAGCAATCAGCCCCAGCATTTT.

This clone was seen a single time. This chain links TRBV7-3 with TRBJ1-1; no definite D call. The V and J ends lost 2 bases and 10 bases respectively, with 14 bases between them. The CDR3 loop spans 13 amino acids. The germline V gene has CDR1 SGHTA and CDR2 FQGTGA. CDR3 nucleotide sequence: TGTGCCAGCAGCTTAGACCCCGGGGAGGGAGCTTTCTTT. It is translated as CASSLDPGEGAFF.

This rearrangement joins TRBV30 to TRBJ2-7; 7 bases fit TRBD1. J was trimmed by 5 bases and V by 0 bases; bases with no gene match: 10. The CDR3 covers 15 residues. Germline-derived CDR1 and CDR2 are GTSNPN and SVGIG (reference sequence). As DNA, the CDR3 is TGTGCCTGGAGTGTATTGCAGGGGGTGACTCACGAGCAGTACTTC. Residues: CAWSVLQGVTHEQYF.

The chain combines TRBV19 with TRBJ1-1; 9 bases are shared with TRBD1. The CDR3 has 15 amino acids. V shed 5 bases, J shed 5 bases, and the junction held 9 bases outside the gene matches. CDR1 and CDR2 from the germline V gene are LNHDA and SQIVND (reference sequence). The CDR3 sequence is CASSSLSTGGTEAFF. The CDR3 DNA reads TGTGCCAGTAGTTCCCTATCGACAGGGGGGACTGAAGCTTTCTTT.

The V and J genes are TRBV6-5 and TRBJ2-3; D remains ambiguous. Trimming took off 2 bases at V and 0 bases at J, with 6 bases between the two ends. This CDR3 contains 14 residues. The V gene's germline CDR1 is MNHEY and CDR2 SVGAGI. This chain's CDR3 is CASSYARSTDTQYF. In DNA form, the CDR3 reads TGTGCCAGCAGTTACGCGAGGAGCACAGATACGCAGTATTTT.

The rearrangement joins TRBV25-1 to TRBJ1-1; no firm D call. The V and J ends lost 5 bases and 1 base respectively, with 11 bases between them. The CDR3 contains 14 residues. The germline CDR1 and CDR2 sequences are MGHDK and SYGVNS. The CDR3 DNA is TGTGCCAGCAGTCTTCCCGGGGAGAACACTGAAGCTTTCTTT. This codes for CASSLPGENTEAFF.

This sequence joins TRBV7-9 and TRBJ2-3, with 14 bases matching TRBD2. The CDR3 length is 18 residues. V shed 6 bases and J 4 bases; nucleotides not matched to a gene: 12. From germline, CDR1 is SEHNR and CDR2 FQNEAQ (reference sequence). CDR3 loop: CASRDPPGLAGAPDTQYF. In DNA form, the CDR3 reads TGTGCCAGCAGGGATCCTCCGGGACTAGCGGGAGCACCAGATACGCAGTATTTT.

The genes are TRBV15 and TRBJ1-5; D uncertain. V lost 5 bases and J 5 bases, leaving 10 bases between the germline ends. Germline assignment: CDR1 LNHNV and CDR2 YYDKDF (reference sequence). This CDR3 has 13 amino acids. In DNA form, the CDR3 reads TGTGCCACCAGCGGTGACACCTATCAGCCCCAGCATTTT. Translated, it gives CATSGDTYQPQHF.

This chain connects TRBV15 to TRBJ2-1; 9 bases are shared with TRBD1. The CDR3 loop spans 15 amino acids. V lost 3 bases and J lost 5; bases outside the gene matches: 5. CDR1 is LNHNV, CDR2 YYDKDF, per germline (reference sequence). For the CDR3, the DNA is TGTGCCACCAGCAGGACCGGACAGGGGAACAATGAGCAGTTCTTC. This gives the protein CATSRTGQGNNEQFF.

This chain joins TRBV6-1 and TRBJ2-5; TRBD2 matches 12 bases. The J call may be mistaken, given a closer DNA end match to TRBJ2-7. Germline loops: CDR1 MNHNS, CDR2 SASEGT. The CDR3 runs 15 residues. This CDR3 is CASSDWTSGNYEQYF. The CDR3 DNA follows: TGTGCCAGCAGTGATTGGACTAGCGGGAACTACGAGCAGTACTTC.

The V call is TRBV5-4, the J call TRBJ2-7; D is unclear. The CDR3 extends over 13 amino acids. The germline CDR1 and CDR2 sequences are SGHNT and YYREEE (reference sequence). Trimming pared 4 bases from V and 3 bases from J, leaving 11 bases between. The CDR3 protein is CASSASSFYEQYF. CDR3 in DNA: TGTGCCAGCAGCGCCTCCAGTTTCTACGAGCAGTACTTC.

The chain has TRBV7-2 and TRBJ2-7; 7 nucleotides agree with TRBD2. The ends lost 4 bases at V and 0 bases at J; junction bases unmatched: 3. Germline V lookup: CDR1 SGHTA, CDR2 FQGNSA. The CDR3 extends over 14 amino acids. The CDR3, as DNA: TGTGCCAGCAGCTGGGACTACCCCTCCTACGAGCAGTACTTC. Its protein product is CASSWDYPSYEQYF.

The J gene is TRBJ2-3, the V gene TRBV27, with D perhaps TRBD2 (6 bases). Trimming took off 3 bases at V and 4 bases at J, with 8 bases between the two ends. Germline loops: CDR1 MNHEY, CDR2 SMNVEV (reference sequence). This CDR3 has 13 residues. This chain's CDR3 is CASSFRGSDTQYF. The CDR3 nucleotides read TGTGCCAGCAGTTTTCGGGGGTCAGATACGCAGTATTTT.

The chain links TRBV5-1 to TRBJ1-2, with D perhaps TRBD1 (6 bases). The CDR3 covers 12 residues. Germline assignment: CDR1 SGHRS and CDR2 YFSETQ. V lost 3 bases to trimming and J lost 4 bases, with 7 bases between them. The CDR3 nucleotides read TGCGCCAGCAGCTCGGACAGCTATGGCTACACCTTC. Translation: CASSSDSYGYTF.

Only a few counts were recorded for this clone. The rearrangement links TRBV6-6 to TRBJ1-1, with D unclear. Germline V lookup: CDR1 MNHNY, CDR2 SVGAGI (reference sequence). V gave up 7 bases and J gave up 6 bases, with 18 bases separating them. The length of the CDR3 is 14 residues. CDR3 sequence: CASTTHTGGAEAFF. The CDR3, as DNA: TGTGCCAGCACCACACACACGGGCGGGGCTGAAGCTTTCTTT.

This chain's CDR3 is CSVKPGSEAFF. The CDR3 region has the DNA TGCAGCGTTAAACCGGGGTCTGAAGCTTTCTTT. The chain carries TRBV29-1 and TRBJ1-1; D unresolved. V was pared by 5 bases and J by 6 bases, with 10 bases between. There are 11 residues in the CDR3. Germline V lookup: CDR1 SQVTM, CDR2 ANQGSEA.

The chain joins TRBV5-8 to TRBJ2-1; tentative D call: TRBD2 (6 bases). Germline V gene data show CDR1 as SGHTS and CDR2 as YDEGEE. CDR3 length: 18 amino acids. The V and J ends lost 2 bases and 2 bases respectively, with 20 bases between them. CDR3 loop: CASSFPGFLAGPYNEQFF. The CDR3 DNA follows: TGTGCCAGCAGCTTTCCAGGCTTTCTGGCGGGACCCTACAATGAGCAGTTCTTC.